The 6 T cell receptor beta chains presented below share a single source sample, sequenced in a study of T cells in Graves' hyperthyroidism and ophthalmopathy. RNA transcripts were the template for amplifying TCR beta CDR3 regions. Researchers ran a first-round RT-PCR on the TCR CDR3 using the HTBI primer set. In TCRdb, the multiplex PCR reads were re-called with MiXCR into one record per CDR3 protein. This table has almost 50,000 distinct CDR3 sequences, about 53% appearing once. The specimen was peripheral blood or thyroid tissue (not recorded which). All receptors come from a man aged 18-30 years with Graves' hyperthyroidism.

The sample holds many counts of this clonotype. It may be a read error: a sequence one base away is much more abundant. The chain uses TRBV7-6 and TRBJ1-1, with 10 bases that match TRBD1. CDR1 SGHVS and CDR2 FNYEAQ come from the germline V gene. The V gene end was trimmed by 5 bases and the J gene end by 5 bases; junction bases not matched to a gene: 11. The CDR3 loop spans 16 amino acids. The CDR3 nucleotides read TGTGCCAGCAGCGCAAGGACAGGGGGGTATAGGACTGAAGCTTTCTTT. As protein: CASSARTGGYRTEAFF.

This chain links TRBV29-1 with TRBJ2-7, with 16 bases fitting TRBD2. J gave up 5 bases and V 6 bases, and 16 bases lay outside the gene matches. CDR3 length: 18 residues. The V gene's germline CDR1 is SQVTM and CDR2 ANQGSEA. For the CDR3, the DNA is TGCAGCGTGAGGCCCGGGACTAGCGGGAGGGGCTATTCCCACGAGCAGTACTTC. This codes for CSVRPGTSGRGYSHEQYF.

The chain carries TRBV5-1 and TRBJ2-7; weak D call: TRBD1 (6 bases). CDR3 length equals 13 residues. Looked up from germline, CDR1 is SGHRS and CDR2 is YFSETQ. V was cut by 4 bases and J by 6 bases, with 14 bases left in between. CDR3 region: CASSLTTGREQYF. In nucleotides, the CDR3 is TGCGCCAGCAGCCTAACCACAGGGCGCGAGCAGTACTTC.

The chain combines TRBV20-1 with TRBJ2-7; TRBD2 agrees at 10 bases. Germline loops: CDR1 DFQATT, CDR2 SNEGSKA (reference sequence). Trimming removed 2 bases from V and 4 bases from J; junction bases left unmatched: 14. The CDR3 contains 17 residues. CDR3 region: CSARSLTSGRSRYEQYF. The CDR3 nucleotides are TGCAGTGCTAGATCACTGACTAGCGGGCGGAGCCGGTACGAGCAGTACTTC.

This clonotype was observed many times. In DNA form, the CDR3 reads TGTGCCAGCAGTCAGACGTCCCGCTACGAGCAGTACTTC. Translated, it gives CASSQTSRYEQYF. The chain combines TRBV6-5 with TRBJ2-7; D call uncertain. The V gene's germline CDR1 is MNHEY and CDR2 SVGAGI. This CDR3 contains 13 residues. V was pared by 5 bases and J by 3 bases, with 11 bases between.

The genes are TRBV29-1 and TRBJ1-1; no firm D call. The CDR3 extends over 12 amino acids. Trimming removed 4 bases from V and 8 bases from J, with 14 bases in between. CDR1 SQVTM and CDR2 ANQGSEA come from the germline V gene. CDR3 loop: CSVVNRFMEAFF. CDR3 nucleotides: TGCAGCGTTGTAAACCGATTTATGGAAGCTTTCTTT.